The rows below give T cell receptor beta chains drawn from one sample of a study of read filtering for tumor transcriptome and immune sequencing. TCRdb re-called the reads through MiXCR, storing one row per CDR3 protein. The sample includes 75,000 to 95,000 distinct CDR3 sequences, roughly 21% of them seen just once. The sequenced sample consisted of a population of CD138-negative cells sorted from bone marrow. The receptors were sampled from a donor at least 40 years old with multiple myeloma. Both conserved end residues are part of each CDR3. The order of the fields is clone size, J gene, V gene, D gene, CDR3 protein, CDR3 DNA. D genes are given only for firm matches. Expanded clones get a size class; other rows say once, few or many, or leave the size out.

many TRBJ2-7 TRBV5-1 TRBD2 CASSTRGGEQYF TGCGCCAGCAGCACCCGCGGGGGCGAGCAGTACTTC
many TRBJ1-5 TRBV3-1 - CASSQDRGSQPQHF TGTGCCAGCAGCCAAGATAGAGGGAGTCAGCCCCAGCATTTT
few TRBJ1-5 TRBV7-9 TRBD1 CASSSTGRFNQPQHF TGTGCCAGCAGCTCGACAGGGAGGTTCAATCAGCCCCAGCATTTT
many TRBJ1-4 TRBV28 - CASKIPGHRGEVEKLFF TGTGCCAGCAAGATACCGGGACATAGGGGAGAGGTTGAAAAACTGTTTTTT
once TRBJ2-1 TRBV2 - CASSRLAGNEQFF TGTGCCAGCAGCAGACTGGCGGGTAATGAGCAGTTCTTC
once TRBJ2-5 TRBV7-2 - CASSFGGSRVTQYF TGTGCCAGCAGCTTCGGCGGCAGTAGGGTGACCCAGTACTTC
many TRBJ2-2 TRBV21-1 - CASSSGQGHEAGELFF TGTGCCAGCAGCAGCGGACAGGGGCATGAAGCCGGGGAGCTGTTTTTT
few TRBJ1-2 TRBV6-2/TRBV6-3 TRBD1 CASNRQGPILYGYTF TGTGCCAGCAACAGACAGGGTCCCATCCTCTATGGCTACACCTTC
many TRBJ2-3 TRBV5-1 - CASRQGQITDTQYF TGCGCCAGCCGCCAGGGGCAGATCACAGATACGCAGTATTTT
- TRBJ1-5 TRBV20-1 - CSARRGNQPQHF TGCAGTGCTCGACGAGGCAATCAGCCCCAGCATTTT
few TRBJ1-6 TRBV5-6 - CASSLGVANSPLHF TGTGCCAGCAGCTTAGGAGTGGCTAATTCACCCCTCCACTTT
many TRBJ1-1 TRBV29-1 - CSVDLYVNTEAFF TGCAGCGTGGACTTATACGTGAACACTGAAGCTTTCTTT
many TRBJ2-1 TRBV5-1 - CASSLISGSYNEQFF TGCGCCAGCAGCTTGATCAGTGGCTCCTACAATGAGCAGTTCTTC
many TRBJ2-2 TRBV28 - CASSSGQWMSGELFF TGTGCCAGCAGTTCCGGACAGTGGATGTCTGGGGAGCTGTTTTTT
many TRBJ2-7 TRBV28 - CASSPVTSSYEQYF TGTGCCAGCAGTCCCGTCACCAGCTCCTACGAGCAGTACTTC
many TRBJ1-5 TRBV5-1 - CASSLGKEGPQHF TGCGCCAGCAGCTTGGGCAAGGAGGGTCCCCAGCATTTT
many TRBJ1-5 TRBV20-1 - CSARDPGGRYQPQHF TGCAGTGCTAGAGACCCGGGAGGCAGATATCAGCCCCAGCATTTT
few TRBJ1-2 TRBV19 TRBD1 CASSTGTAYGYTF TGTGCCAGTAGTACCGGGACAGCCTATGGCTACACCTTC
- TRBJ1-1 TRBV5-1 - CASSLTPNTEAFF TGCGCCAGCAGCCTGACACCGAACACTGAAGCTTTCTTT
few TRBJ1-4 TRBV11-2 - CASSLVTGTNEKLFF TGTGCCAGCAGCTTAGTAACGGGAACTAATGAAAAACTGTTTTTT
- TRBJ1-3 TRBV5-1 TRBD1 CASSFQTGADTIYF TGCGCCAGCAGCTTCCAGACAGGGGCGGACACCATATATTTT
few TRBJ1-5 TRBV19 TRBD1 CASRTGVGPQHF TGTGCCAGTAGGACAGGGGTGGGACCCCAGCATTTT
few TRBJ2-5 TRBV2 - CASRATSSETQYF TGTGCCAGCAGAGCTACTAGCTCTGAGACCCAGTACTTC
- TRBJ1-3 TRBV7-9 - CASSRGQPEGNTIYF TGTGCCAGCAGCCGCGGACAGCCTGAAGGAAACACCATATATTTT
- TRBJ2-5 TRBV20-1 TRBD1 CSARHGQGQGTQYF TGCAGTGCTAGACACGGACAGGGACAAGGGACCCAGTACTTC
many TRBJ2-3 TRBV29-1 TRBD2 CSCSGAGTDTQYF TGCAGCTGTAGCGGGGCGGGCACAGATACGCAGTATTTT
many TRBJ2-3 TRBV2 - CASSGPYTQYF TGTGCCAGCAGTGGACCCTATACGCAGTATTTT
many TRBJ2-3 TRBV5-4 TRBD2 CASSAGGGQGDTQYF TGTGCCAGCAGCGCCGGGGGGGGGCAAGGAGATACGCAGTATTTT
many TRBJ2-4 TRBV28 TRBD1 CASRKGGLRAKNIQYF TGTGCCAGCAGGAAAGGGGGCCTTCGGGCCAAAAACATTCAGTACTTC
many TRBJ2-7 TRBV13 - CASSFGSYEQYF TGTGCCAGCAGCTTCGGTTCCTACGAGCAGTACTTC
many TRBJ2-7 TRBV5-1 - CASSVLQGVEQYF TGCGCCAGCAGCGTTTTACAGGGTGTGGAGCAGTACTTC